Shown below are 31 T cell receptor beta chains from a single sample sequenced in a study of T-cell reconstitution after alpha-beta-depleted transplantation in children. Unique molecular identifiers were built into the TCRbeta library. TCRdb itself ran the PCR reads through MiXCR, one entry per CDR3 protein. The sample shows 600,000 or so distinct CDR3 sequences, roughly 23% of them seen only once. The sample consisted of PBMCs, mostly from graft donor cells, taken 360 days after TCRalphabeta/CD19-depleted stem cell transplant. Source of these receptors: a boy under two years old who had a stem cell transplant for acute myeloid leukemia, so the T cells may come from the graft donor.

This clonotype has at least ten counts. The chain has TRBV20-1 and TRBJ2-1; 7 positions agree with TRBD1. The CDR3 has 14 residues. With V trimmed by 6 bases and J by 0 bases, 5 bases remained unmatched. Germline-derived CDR1 and CDR2 are DFQATT and SNEGSKA (reference sequence). The CDR3 sequence is CSAGQRSSYNEQFF. The CDR3 nucleotides read TGCAGTGCGGGACAGCGCTCCTCCTACAATGAGCAGTTCTTC.

This clonotype was observed many times. This rearrangement joins TRBV7-9 to TRBJ2-1; D is possibly TRBD2 (6 bases). CDR3 length: 16 residues. The germline V and J ends were trimmed by 4 bases and 6 bases, with 19 bases remaining between them. The V gene's germline CDR1 is SEHNR and CDR2 FQNEAQ (reference sequence). The CDR3 region is CASSSSTSHLINEQFF. In nucleotides, the CDR3 is TGTGCCAGCAGCTCCTCCACTAGCCACCTGATCAATGAGCAGTTCTTC.

In its sample, this clonotype was seen a few times. The J gene is TRBJ1-1, the V gene TRBV6-6; D remains unclear. Trimming removed 0 bases at V and 5 bases at J, with 7 bases between. CDR1 is MNHNY and CDR2 is SVGAGI in the germline V gene (reference sequence). The CDR3 is 13 amino acids. In DNA, the CDR3 is TGTGCCAGCAGTTACTCGGTAGGGACTGAAGCTTTCTTT. Its translation is CASSYSVGTEAFF.

A few counts support this clonotype. The V and J genes are TRBV15 and TRBJ2-5; tentatively, D is TRBD1 (7 bases). Trimming left V 2 bases short and J 4 bases short, with 14 bases between. CDR3 size: 15 residues. Germline V CDR1 and CDR2: LNHNV, YYDKDF (reference sequence). CDR3 sequence: CATSRPRGVGETQYF. The CDR3 DNA is TGTGCCACCAGCAGACCCAGGGGGGTAGGAGAGACCCAGTACTTC.

The table lists this clonotype with many counts. The rearrangement uses TRBV6-1 and TRBJ1-2, with 12 bases matching TRBD1. The CDR3 is 15 amino acids. CDR1 is MNHNS, CDR2 SASEGT, per germline. Trimming took 6 bases from V and 7 from J; bases not matched to a gene: 9. CDR3 nucleotides: TGTGCCAGCAGCCTCGGGACAGGGGGCTTCAGTGGCTACACCTTC. This encodes CASSLGTGGFSGYTF.

The V call is TRBV6-5, the J call TRBJ1-4; a possible D gene is TRBD1 (5 bases). The V end lost 2 bases, the J end lost 5 bases, and 9 bases lay between the germline ends. This CDR3 is 14 amino acids long. In germline, CDR1 is MNHEY, CDR2 SVGAGI. CDR3 nucleotides: TGTGCCAGCAGTTACGGGACGGAAAATGAAAAACTGTTTTTT. Encoded protein: CASSYGTENEKLFF.

This clonotype was observed a single time. This chain connects TRBV12-3 or TRBV12-4 to TRBJ2-2; D uncertain. The V end was cut by 6 bases, the J end by 0 bases, with 8 bases between. CDR3 length: 14 residues. The CDR3 DNA follows: TGTGCCAGCAGGGGCTTCGCGAACACCGGGGAGCTGTTTTTT. Translation: CASRGFANTGELFF.

In its sample, this clonotype was seen a few times. The genes are TRBV12-3 or TRBV12-4 and TRBJ2-3; 7 bases align to TRBD1. V lost 6 bases, J lost 1 base, and 7 bases stayed unmatched. The CDR3 totals 15 residues. The CDR3, as DNA: TGTGCCAGCAGCCCGGACAGGCCTCGCACAGATACGCAGTATTTT. Encoded protein: CASSPDRPRTDTQYF.

This clonotype was counted at least ten times. The chain recombines TRBV6-1 with TRBJ2-6; a possible D gene is TRBD2 (6 bases). Germline CDR1 reads MNHNS; CDR2 reads SASEGT. CDR3 size: 17 residues. V lost 6 bases and J 4 bases, leaving 19 bases between the germline ends. DNA of the CDR3: TGTGCCAGCAGCACCTACGTCGGGGGATGGGGGGCCAACGTCCTGACTTTC. Its translation is CASSTYVGGWGANVLTF.

Only a few counts were recorded for this clonotype. This rearrangement joins TRBV29-1 to TRBJ1-3; a possible D gene is TRBD1 (5 bases). Trimming stripped 2 bases from V and 0 bases from J, with 11 bases between. Germline CDR1 reads SQVTM; CDR2 reads ANQGSEA. The CDR3 covers 15 residues. The CDR3 DNA reads TGCAGCGTTGAATACAGGTTAACCTCTGGAAACACCATATATTTT. Translating it yields CSVEYRLTSGNTIYF.

The V and J genes are TRBV20-1 and TRBJ2-4; D is possibly TRBD2 (6 bases). V lost 7 bases, J lost 6 bases, and 19 bases lay in between. Per germline, CDR1 DFQATT and CDR2 SNEGSKA (reference sequence). This CDR3 spans 14 amino acids. The CDR3 coding sequence is TGCAGTGGGACTACCGGGCCGAGGGGAAACATTCAGTACTTC. It is translated as CSGTTGPRGNIQYF.

This clonotype was counted ten times or more. This chain uses TRBV12-3 or TRBV12-4 with TRBJ2-2, with D perhaps TRBD1 or TRBD2 (6 bases each). CDR3 length: 12 residues. The V and J ends lost 5 bases and 6 bases respectively, with 7 bases between them. The CDR3 here is CASSGGPGELFF. For the CDR3, the DNA is TGTGCCAGCAGTGGGGGGCCCGGGGAGCTGTTTTTT.

The CDR3 nucleotides are TGTGCCACCAAGAGCGGGGGGGAAACAGATACGCAGTATTTT. Amino acids: CATKSGGETDTQYF. V usage is TRBV10-3 and J usage is TRBJ2-3, with 10 bases aligning to TRBD2. Trimming took 10 bases from V and 3 from J; bases not matched to a gene: 7. This CDR3 is built from 14 residues. Germline CDR1 reads ENHRY; CDR2 reads SYGVKD.

In this sample, this clonotype turned up many times. The CDR3 region has the DNA TGCGCCAGCAGCGGGGGGCAACCCTTCAAAAACATTCAGTACTTC. Translated, it gives CASSGGQPFKNIQYF. This chain connects TRBV5-1 to TRBJ2-4; D tentatively fits TRBD1 or TRBD2 (6 bases each). Per germline, CDR1 SGHRS and CDR2 YFSETQ. Deletions cut 4 bases from V and 3 bases from J, with 14 bases between. This CDR3 contains 15 residues.

The sample holds a few counts of this clonotype. The rearrangement uses TRBV12-3 or TRBV12-4 and TRBJ1-6; D not certain. The CDR3 sequence is 16 residues long. Trimming cost V 3 bases and J 0 bases, with 9 bases left between them. CDR3 region: CASSFTVTSYNSPLHF. The CDR3 nucleotides read TGTGCCAGCAGTTTCACAGTGACCTCCTATAATTCACCCCTCCACTTT.

The chain uses TRBV5-1 and TRBJ2-7, with 8 bases lining up with TRBD1. The CDR3 length is 15 residues. The V gene end was trimmed by 6 bases and the J gene end by 4 bases; junction bases not matched to a gene: 12. The germline CDR1 and CDR2 sequences are SGHRS and YFSETQ. DNA of the CDR3: TGCGCCAGCACCAGGCAGACAGGGGCCCTTTACGAGCAGTACTTC. Residues: CASTRQTGALYEQYF.

This chain connects TRBV20-1 to TRBJ2-1; D is perhaps TRBD1 or TRBD2 (6 bases each). Germline CDR1 is DFQATT and CDR2 is SNEGSKA (reference sequence). The V gene lost 4 bases and the J gene lost 7 bases, with 11 bases spanning the gap. This CDR3 spans 12 amino acids. The DNA of the CDR3 is TGCAGTGCTAAGGGGGGAAGAAATGAGCAGTTCTTC. It specifies CSAKGGRNEQFF.

J is TRBJ1-5 and V is TRBV5-8; the D is unclear. The germline gives CDR1 SGHTS, CDR2 YDEGEE. The CDR3 has 13 amino acids. Trimming removed 2 bases at V and 5 bases at J, with 8 bases between. CDR3 sequence (DNA): TGTGCCAGCAGCTTCCGGGTCGATCAGCCCCAGCATTTT. Its translation is CASSFRVDQPQHF. Full variable domain (missing parts from reference TRBV5-8 and TRBJ1-5): EAGVTQSPTHLIKTRGQQATLRCSPISGHTSVYWYQQALGLGLQFLLWYDEGEERNRGNFPPRFSGRQFPNYSSELNVNALELEDSALYLCASSFRVDQPQHFGDGTRLSIL.

This sequence joins TRBV6-5 and TRBJ1-1, with 10 nucleotides matching TRBD1. Trimming cost V 2 bases and J 5 bases; bases outside gene matches: 8. Germline CDR1 and CDR2: MNHEY and SVGAGI. The CDR3 is made up of 16 amino acids. The CDR3 sequence: CASSYGTGAGCTEAFF. Written as DNA, the CDR3 is TGTGCCAGCAGTTACGGGACAGGGGCCGGGTGTACTGAAGCTTTCTTT.

This chain links TRBV15 with TRBJ2-1, with D possibly TRBD2 on 6 matching bases. The CDR3 is made up of 15 amino acids. Looked up from germline, CDR1 is LNHNV and CDR2 is YYDKDF (reference sequence). The V gene lost 0 bases and the J gene lost 1 base, with 7 bases spanning the gap. The CDR3 DNA reads as TGTGCCACCAGCAGAGAACTAGCTTCCTACAATGAGCAGTTCTTC. This gives the protein CATSRELASYNEQFF.

J is TRBJ2-7 and V is TRBV25-1, with D perhaps matching TRBD1 or TRBD2 (5 bases each). Germline CDR1 is MGHDK and CDR2 is SYGVNS. The CDR3 sequence is 15 residues long. Deletions cut 3 bases from V and 3 bases from J, with 15 bases between. CDR3: CASSDLGTLDYEQYF. Here the CDR3 DNA reads TGTGCCAGCAGTGATCTCGGGACCCTGGACTACGAGCAGTACTTC.

The CDR3 protein is CASSPASGAPRTDTQYF. The CDR3 DNA sequence: TGTGCCAGCAGCCCAGCTAGCGGGGCACCCCGCACAGATACGCAGTATTTT. The chain couples TRBV7-2 to TRBJ2-3, with 9 bases aligning to TRBD2. The CDR3 contains 17 residues. Trimming removed 5 bases from V and 1 base from J; junction bases left unmatched: 10. In germline, CDR1 is SGHTA, CDR2 FQGNSA.

J is TRBJ2-7 and V is TRBV7-9; 7 bases map to TRBD1. Germline CDR1 is SEHNR and CDR2 is FQNEAQ (reference sequence). The CDR3 is 15 residues long. V was clipped by 5 bases and J by 0 bases; unmatched bases: 7. CDR3 sequence (DNA): TGTGCCAGCAGCCTGACAGGGATTAGCTCCTACGAGCAGTACTTC. It translates to CASSLTGISSYEQYF.

This clonotype has a single count. The gene calls are TRBV3-1 and TRBJ1-2; TRBD1 is a possible D gene (6 bases). The CDR3 is 15 amino acids. The V gene lost 2 bases and the J gene lost 4 bases, with 14 bases spanning the gap. The V gene's germline CDR1 is LGHDT and CDR2 YNNKEL (reference sequence). This CDR3 is CASSQFQTGAYGYTF. The CDR3 DNA sequence: TGTGCCAGCAGCCAATTTCAGACAGGTGCCTATGGCTACACCTTC.

Many counts were recorded for this clonotype. J is TRBJ2-1 and V is TRBV5-5; D perhaps matches TRBD2 (6 bases). The length of the CDR3 is 13 residues. Germline assignment: CDR1 SGHKS and CDR2 YYEKEE (reference sequence). Trimming removed 0 bases from V and 15 bases from J, with 16 bases in between. DNA of the CDR3: TGTGCCAGCAGCTTGGTGGGAGGCCGGGCCTGGTTCTTC. This translates into CASSLVGGRAWFF.

This clonotype came up many times. This chain connects TRBV5-1 to TRBJ2-4, with 10 bases matching TRBD1. Germline CDR1 and CDR2: SGHRS and YFSETQ. V trimming: 4 bases; J trimming: 9 bases; junction bases outside the gene matches: 4. The CDR3 is 13 residues long. The CDR3 nucleotides are TGCGCCAGCAGCCCGACAGGGGGCGGCATTCAGTACTTC. This translates into CASSPTGGGIQYF.

This clonotype was found many times. The chain recombines TRBV29-1 with TRBJ2-7, with 9 bases that match TRBD1. The V segment lost 6 bases and the J segment 3 bases; nucleotides outside the gene matches: 9. The CDR3 covers 14 residues. Germline CDR1 and CDR2: SQVTM and ANQGSEA. The CDR3, as DNA: TGCAGCGTCGTAGAATGGGACAGGGTCTACGAGCAGTACTTC. Encoded protein: CSVVEWDRVYEQYF.

This clonotype came up many times. V gene TRBV14 combines with J gene TRBJ2-3; a possible D gene is TRBD2 (6 bases). V was shortened by 0 bases and J by 2 bases, with 15 bases between the two germline ends. Germline lookup yields CDR1 SGHDN and CDR2 FVKESK. This CDR3 has 17 amino acids. The CDR3 loop is CASSQDWAGPYTDTQYF. CDR3 coding DNA: TGTGCCAGCAGCCAAGATTGGGCGGGGCCCTACACAGATACGCAGTATTTT.

This clonotype was counted many times. V is TRBV5-5 and J is TRBJ1-4, with 7 bases that match TRBD1. Germline-derived CDR1 and CDR2 are SGHKS and YYEKEE (reference sequence). The CDR3 length is 14 residues. V was pared by 4 bases and J by 7 bases, with 7 bases of the junction left unmatched. The CDR3 loop is CASSRDRVGEKLFF. CDR3 nucleotide sequence: TGTGCCAGCAGCCGCGACAGGGTCGGTGAAAAACTGTTTTTT.

Only a few counts were recorded for this clonotype. The chain recombines TRBV20-1 with TRBJ2-7; 11 positions match TRBD2. There are 16 residues in the CDR3. The V segment lost 3 bases and the J segment 2 bases; nucleotides outside the gene matches: 9. Germline assignment: CDR1 DFQATT and CDR2 SNEGSKA (reference sequence). CDR3 DNA: TGCAGTGCTAGGCCCCTTTCTAGCGGGGGGCCCTACGAGCAGTACTTC. Encoded protein: CSARPLSSGGPYEQYF.

A few counts support this clonotype. The gene calls are TRBV7-2 and TRBJ2-2; 8 positions match TRBD2. J lost 6 bases, V lost 1 base, and 1 base had no gene match. CDR3 size: 14 residues. CDR1 and CDR2 (germline): SGHTA, FQGNSA. The CDR3 reads CASSLGAGAGELFF. The CDR3, as DNA: TGTGCCAGCAGCTTAGGAGCGGGGGCCGGGGAGCTGTTTTTT.